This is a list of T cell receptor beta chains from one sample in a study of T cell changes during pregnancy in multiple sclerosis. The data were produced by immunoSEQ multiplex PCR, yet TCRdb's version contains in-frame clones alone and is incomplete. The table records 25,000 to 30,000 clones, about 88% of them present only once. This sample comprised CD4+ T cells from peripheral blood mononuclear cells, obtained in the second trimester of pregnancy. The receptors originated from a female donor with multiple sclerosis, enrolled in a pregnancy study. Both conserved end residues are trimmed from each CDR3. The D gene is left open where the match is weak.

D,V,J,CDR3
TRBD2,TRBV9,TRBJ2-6,ASSGSGGSGANVLT
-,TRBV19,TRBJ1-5,ASGSTGTNQPQH
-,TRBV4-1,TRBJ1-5,ASSHGWQGLSYQPQH
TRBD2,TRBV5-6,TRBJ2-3,ASSLGTGLAGGGTQY
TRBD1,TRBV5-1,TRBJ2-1,ASSPDRGLYNEQF
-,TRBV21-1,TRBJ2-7,ASTPSGTGGTPKRVSEQY
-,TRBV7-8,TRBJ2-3,ASSSGAGFGGITQY
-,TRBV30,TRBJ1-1,ARAEGGTTEAF
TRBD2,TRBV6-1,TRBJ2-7,ASQTGGASYEQY
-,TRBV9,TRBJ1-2,ASRSGGGGSNYGYT
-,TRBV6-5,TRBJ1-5,ASSYSIAQNQPQH
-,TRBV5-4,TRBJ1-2,ASSRHGTANYGYT
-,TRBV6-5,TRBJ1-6,ASSYSSNSPLH
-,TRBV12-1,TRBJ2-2,ASSPGGGGPTGELF
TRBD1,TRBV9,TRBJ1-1,ASSEPGTGRNTEAF
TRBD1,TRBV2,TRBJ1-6,ASRTGGHSPLH
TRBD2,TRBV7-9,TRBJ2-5,ASSSPAGGFGETQY
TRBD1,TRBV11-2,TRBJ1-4,ASSPTGGNEKLF
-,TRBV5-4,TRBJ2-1,ASSLVQNNEQF
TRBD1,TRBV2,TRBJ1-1,ASTRTGTVGAF
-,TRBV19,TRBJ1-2,ASSIRAGGPDGYT
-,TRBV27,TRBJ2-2,ASSLTQGRTGELF
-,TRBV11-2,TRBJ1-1,ASSPVLGGEAF
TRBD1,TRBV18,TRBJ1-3,ASSLSTGLGGNTIY
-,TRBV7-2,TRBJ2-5,ASSSRVKTQY
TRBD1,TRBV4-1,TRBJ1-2,ASSHATGGGYGYT
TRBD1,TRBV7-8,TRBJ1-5,ASSPTYEGQGSNQPQH
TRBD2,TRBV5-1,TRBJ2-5,ASSPLLAGAWETQY
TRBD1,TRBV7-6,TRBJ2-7,ASSPQDRSLLQY
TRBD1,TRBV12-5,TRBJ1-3,ASGRNRGISGNTIY
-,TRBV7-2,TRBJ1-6,ASSPQPRDSPLH
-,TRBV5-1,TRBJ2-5,ASSLEPTHETQY
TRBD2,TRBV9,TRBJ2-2,ASSASGNTGELF